This T cell receptor (beta chain) was captured by sequencing in a study of T cell repertoires in cytomegalovirus infection (dated by TCRdb to about 2019). A note on the overall study: Alongside well-studied HLA-B-restricted epitopes, the peptide stimulations were aimed at recently identified HLA-C-restricted CMV epitopes, whose presentation resists viral immunomodulation. The HLA type of each donor mattered for the analysis, because public TCR beta signatures pointed to carriage of CMV infection along with the matching HLA type.

Details on this clonotype: What antigen it recognizes has not been identified. It has no much larger one-base neighbor in the sample; base qualities were not kept.

CDR1 is given as MNHEY and CDR2 as SVGAGI, both from the germline V gene. The CDR3, from cysteine to phenylalanine, totals 15 residues. CDR3 DNA only is kept here, 45 bases in frame from base 1. Deletion took 0 bases off V and 6 bases off J, with a span of 11 bases between the germline ends. The sample's treatment or condition label, decoded: in vitro stimulation with specific CMV peptide epitopes to enrich CMV-specific T cells. The data were produced on an Illumina HiSeq 1500. TCRdb cleaned the public reads at Q25 with fastp, built clones with MiXCR and kept in-frame beta chains. Entries that share a CDR3 protein sequence are merged under the most common genes and DNA. The sample includes about 150,000 distinct CDR3 sequences, with 30% to 40% observed a single time. Of the sample, around 50% is held by the ten largest clones. The full study reports these points: The ex vivo response was dominated by HLA-C-restricted CMV-specific TCR beta clonotypes, which also provided the single most frequent clonotype in two of eight donors. In both this cohort and an independent cohort of 350 to 400 donors, the cumulative frequency of public TCR beta family members distinguished carriers of CMV infection plus the relevant HLA type.

The specimen comprised CD8+ T cells from cultured PBMCs, sampled from culture after CMV antigen stimulation. The TCR sequence derives from a human donor in good health (CMV status not recorded). Some clones in this sample may be carry-over from other donors' samples. In this chain, TRBV6-5 is recombined with TRBJ2-2, with the D gene not clear enough to name. The encoded CDR3 is CASSYSFRPAGELFF. The DNA is as follows: TGTGCCAGCAGTTACTCGTTCCGACCGGCCGGGGAGCTGTTTTTT.